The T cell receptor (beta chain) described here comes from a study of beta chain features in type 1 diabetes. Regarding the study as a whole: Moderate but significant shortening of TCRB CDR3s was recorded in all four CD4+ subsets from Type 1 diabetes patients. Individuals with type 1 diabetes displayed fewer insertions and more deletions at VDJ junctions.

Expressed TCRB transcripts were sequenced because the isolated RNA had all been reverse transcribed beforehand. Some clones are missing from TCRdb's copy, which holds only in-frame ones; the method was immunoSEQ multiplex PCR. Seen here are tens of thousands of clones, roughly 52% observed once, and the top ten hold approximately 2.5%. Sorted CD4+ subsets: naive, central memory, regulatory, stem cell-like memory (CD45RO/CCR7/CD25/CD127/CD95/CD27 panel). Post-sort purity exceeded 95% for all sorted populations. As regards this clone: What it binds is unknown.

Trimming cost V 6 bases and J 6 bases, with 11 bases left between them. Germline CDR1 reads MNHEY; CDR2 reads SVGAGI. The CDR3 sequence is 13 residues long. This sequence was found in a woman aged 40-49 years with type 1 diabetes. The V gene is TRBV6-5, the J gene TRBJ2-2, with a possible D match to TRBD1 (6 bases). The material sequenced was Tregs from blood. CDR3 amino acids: CASRNRASGELFF. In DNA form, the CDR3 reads TGTGCCAGCAGAAACAGGGCCTCCGGGGAGCTGTTTTTT.